The text below deals with one TCR beta chain. The sample is drawn from a study of monozygotic twins with cystic fibrosis. Data came from immunoSEQ multiplex PCR; TCRdb stores just in-frame clones and leaves some out. The sample carries 30,000 to 40,000 clones, around 66% recorded once. The sequence was collected from a girl aged 5 to 17 with cystic fibrosis. Sequencing input: blood.

CDR3 sequence: CARKRTDTQYF. CDR3 bases: TGTGCCAGGAAGCGCACAGATACGCAGTATTTT. The V and J genes are TRBV6-4 and TRBJ2-3; D call uncertain. This CDR3 comprises 11 residues. CDR1 and CDR2 from the germline V gene are MRHNA and SNTAGT. With 9 bases removed from V and 1 base from J, the gap between germline ends came to 5 bases.